This T cell receptor (beta chain) was captured by sequencing in a study of cytomegalovirus exposure and HLA in healthy donors. 60 Vbeta and 13 Jbeta primers were used in PCR. Method: immunoSEQ multiplex PCR; TCRdb's copy keeps in-frame clones and lacks some. The sample includes roughly 100,000 clones, around two thirds of them seen just once. Unmatched junction bases numbered 8, after V lost 8 bases and J lost 4 bases. Per the germline V gene, CDR1 is MNHNS and CDR2 is SASEGT. The CDR3 covers 14 residues. This TCR came from a woman aged 45-65 years in good health and CMV-seronegative. The rearrangement links TRBV6-1 to TRBJ2-3; 8 bases fit TRBD2. The sequenced material came from PBMCs. The CDR3 loop reads CASGTGGPADTQYF. The CDR3 coding sequence is TGTGCCAGCGGTACGGGGGGGCCGGCAGATACGCAGTATTTT.